This T cell receptor (gamma chain) was recovered during a study of in vitro expanded adult blood gammadelta T cells (dated by TCRdb to about 2020). For the study in its entirety: Among T cells, the purity of sorted Vgamma9Vdelta2 cells was between 94.4% and 100%. The study compared the TCR repertoire of Vgamma9Vdelta2 T cells expanded in vitro with a mistletoe-extract drug against those expanded with HMBPP or zoledronate. For every donor, cells were stimulated separately with HMBPP, zoledronate or AbnobaViscum P, and the TRG and TRD CDR3 repertoires from each condition were sequenced. A few subjects were included in the TCR repertoire analysis.

CDR1 and CDR2, per the germline V gene (reference sequence), are GITISATS and ISYDGTV. The CDR3 measures 18 amino acids from cysteine to phenylalanine. Of all the DNA, just the CDR3 is kept, 54 bases in frame from base 1. The intended sense of this specimen's treatment or condition label: aminobisphosphonate causing endogenous IPP accumulation, 0.8 to 1 uM. Following expansion, live CD3+ TCRgammadelta+ Vgamma9+ Vdelta2+ T cells were FACS-sorted using a FACS Aria III. Before expansion, PBMC were pulsed with 1 uM zoledronate for one day and were then washed three times. Cultures were expanded for 14 days, with IL-2 replenished every 3 to 4 days. Following the one-day stimulant pulse, the cells were washed three times and then grown in medium with 90 to 100 U/mL IL-2. Peripheral blood mononuclear cells were isolated by Lymphoprep gradient centrifugation and cryopreserved in liquid nitrogen before culture.

The full study reports these points: Top TRGV9 CDR3 clonotypes were largely public, being shared across donors and across all three stimulation conditions. AbnobaViscum P-expanded Vgamma9Vdelta2 repertoires showed CDR3 length, diversity and J usage similar to HMBPP- and zoledronate-expanded repertoires, suggesting a polyclonal response. All repertoires were derived from in vitro expanded cultures of healthy donor cells rather than from mistletoe-treated patients. The TRDV2 repertoire shared between treatments was private to each donor, and multidimensional scaling grouped TRD repertoires by subject rather than by stimulant.

This clone was counted a few times. Its antigen is not yet known. For this DNA, TCRdb reports the protein of a much larger clone, which diverges at residue 16, most likely from a read error; the protein presented here is translated directly from the DNA. Library preparation used 5' RACE. RNA was extracted from 7,500 to 10,000 sorted cells per sample using the RNeasy Micro Kit. Libraries were built by template-switch reverse transcription followed by PCR amplification of the CDR3gamma and CDR3delta regions. Amplicons were sequenced on an Illumina MiSeq with the V2 300 kit, and 150 bp paired-end reads were generated. The paper's data handling went like this. FastQC version 0.11.8 was used to check read quality. CDR3 sequences were built by aligning reads to GenBank TRG or TRD reference genes using MiXCR version 3.0.3. Default MiXCR parameters were applied, except that 3 rather than 5 consecutive nucleotides were used for TRDD assembly. Repertoire analyses, including normalized Shannon-Wiener diversity, clonotype tracking and multidimensional scaling, used VDJtools version 1.2.1 with default settings. CDR3 sequences that were out-of-frame or contained stop codons were left out of the analysis. TCRdb called clones afresh from the public reads with CATT; identical DNA rows were later merged. The V and J calls were not made by the authors but by TCRdb's processing. This sample has around 120 gamma-chain clones in its table, and roughly 7.8% of those were observed once. The ten largest account for over 40% of the sample.

Sequencing used gamma-delta T cells from peripheral blood expanded in culture, obtained from an in vitro culture stimulated with zoledronate. The sequence links TRGV9 to TRGJP. The TCR was taken from an adult in good health. The CDR3 region: CALWEASRQELGKKIMVF. In nucleotides, the sequence is TGTGCCTTGTGGGAGGCGTCTAGGCAAGAGTTGGGCAAAAAAATCATGGTATTT.